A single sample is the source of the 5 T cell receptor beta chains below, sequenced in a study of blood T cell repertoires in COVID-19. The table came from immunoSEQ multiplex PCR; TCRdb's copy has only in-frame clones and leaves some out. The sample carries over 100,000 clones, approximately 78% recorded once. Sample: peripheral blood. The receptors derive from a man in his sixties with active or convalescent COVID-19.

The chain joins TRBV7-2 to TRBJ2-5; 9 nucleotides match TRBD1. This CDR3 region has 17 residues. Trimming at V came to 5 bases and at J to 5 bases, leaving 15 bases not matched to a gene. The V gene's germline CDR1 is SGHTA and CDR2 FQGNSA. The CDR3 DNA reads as TGTGCCAGCAGCATTGGGATCGGGACAGGGTCACCGGAGACCCAGTACTTC. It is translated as CASSIGIGTGSPETQYF.

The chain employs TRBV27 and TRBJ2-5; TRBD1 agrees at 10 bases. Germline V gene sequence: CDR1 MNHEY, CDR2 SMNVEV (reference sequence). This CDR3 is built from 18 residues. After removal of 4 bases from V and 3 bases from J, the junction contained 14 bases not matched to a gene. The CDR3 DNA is TGTGCCAGCAGTTCGCCCGGAGTAGGACAGGGGGGTAAAGAGACCCAGTACTTC. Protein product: CASSSPGVGQGGKETQYF.

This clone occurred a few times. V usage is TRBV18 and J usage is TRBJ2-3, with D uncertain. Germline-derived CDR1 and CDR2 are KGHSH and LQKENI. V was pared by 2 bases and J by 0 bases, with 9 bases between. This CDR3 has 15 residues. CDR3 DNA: TGTGCCAGCTCACCATCACGGAGTAGCACAGATACGCAGTATTTT. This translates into CASSPSRSSTDTQYF.

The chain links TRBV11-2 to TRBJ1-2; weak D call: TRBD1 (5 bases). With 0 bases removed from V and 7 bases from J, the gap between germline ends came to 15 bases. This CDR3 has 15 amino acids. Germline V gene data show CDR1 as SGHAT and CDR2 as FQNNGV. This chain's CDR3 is CASSLDRKGPSGYTF. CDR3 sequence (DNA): TGTGCCAGCAGCTTAGATCGGAAGGGGCCAAGTGGCTACACCTTC.

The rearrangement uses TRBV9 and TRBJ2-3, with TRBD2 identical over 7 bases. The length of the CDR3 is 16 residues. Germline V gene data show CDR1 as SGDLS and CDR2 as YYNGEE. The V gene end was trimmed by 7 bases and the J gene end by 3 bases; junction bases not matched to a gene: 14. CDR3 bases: TGTGCCAGCCCCCTATGGGGGGAGGGCCTGACAGATACGCAGTATTTT. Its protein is CASPLWGEGLTDTQYF.